The clone carrying this TCR beta chain was counted a single time. Its specificity is unknown. The entry originates in a study of OX40 agonist ivuxolimab in advanced cancers. Study-level findings and limits: The investigators did not determine what antigen specificity the expanded peripheral T cells had. Relative to CD4+, CD8+ T cells held more expanded clones on average. Dose levels from 0.1 to 3.0 mg/kg saw CD4+ and CD8+ blood T cells expand clonally by week 6.

The germline V gene encodes CDR1 MDHEN and CDR2 SYDVKM. Trimming pared 4 bases from V and 4 bases from J, leaving 17 bases between. CDR3 length: 17 amino acids. The table came from immunoSEQ multiplex PCR; TCRdb's copy has only in-frame clones and leaves some out. The table includes 50,000 to 85,000 clones, 87% detected once. Sequencing used CD4+ or CD8+ T cells sorted from blood, obtained in a trial of the OX40 agonist ivuxolimab. The V and J genes are TRBV28 and TRBJ1-6; perhaps TRBD1 as D (6 bases). This receptor was identified in an adult with an advanced solid tumor such as melanoma, head and neck, liver or kidney cancer. The CDR3 loop is CASSSRTGHPYNSPLHF. Here the CDR3 DNA reads TGTGCCAGCAGTTCTAGGACGGGACATCCTTATAATTCACCCCTCCACTTT.